These 6 T cell receptor beta chains were sequenced from one sample in a study of T cell responses to AZD1222 COVID-19 vaccine (dated by TCRdb to about 2021). Libraries were built with the immunoSEQ multiplex PCR assay. What TCRdb holds here is the immuneACCESS table cut down to in-frame rearrangements. Part of the clones is not present; checked against another copy, under half of the missing clones reflect an unresolved V gene, and the others are unexplained. The table for this sample lists around 100,000 clones; around 89% of them were counted only once. The ten largest clones add up to 1.8% of the sample. This specimen's time point label, per the study, means: baseline before first vaccination. The source material was peripheral blood, sampled on day 0 of AZD1222 vaccination. The receptors were sampled from an adult in good health.

The chain couples TRBV3-1 (or the pseudogene TRBV3-2) to TRBJ2-1; TRBD2 matches 7 bases. The CDR3 contains 15 residues. The V and J ends lost 7 bases and 1 base, in that order; junction bases with no gene match: 7. Germline lookup yields CDR1 LGHDT and CDR2 YNNKEL (reference sequence). The CDR3 region has the DNA TGTGCCAGCACCGCCGGGGGAGGGTCCTACAATGAGCAGTTCTTC. This sequence encodes CASTAGGGSYNEQFF.

The chain is built from TRBV18 and TRBJ1-1; TRBD1 is a possible D gene (6 bases). The germline V and J ends were trimmed by 5 bases and 3 bases, with 25 bases remaining between them. The CDR3 has 18 residues. CDR1 is KGHSH and CDR2 is LQKENI in the germline V gene. This chain's CDR3 is CASSTAALGGSSDTEAFF. The CDR3 DNA reads as TGTGCCAGCTCAACTGCCGCTTTAGGGGGGAGCTCAGACACTGAAGCTTTCTTT.

This chain joins TRBV10-1 and TRBJ2-1; D gene ambiguous. Germline V gives CDR1 WNHNN, CDR2 SYGVQD (reference sequence). V was cut by 6 bases and J by 7 bases, with 16 bases left in between. There are 14 residues in the CDR3. This chain's CDR3 is CASSEPKVGNEQFF. CDR3 DNA: TGCGCCAGCAGCGAGCCGAAGGTGGGGAATGAGCAGTTCTTC.

The chain is built from TRBV2 and TRBJ1-2; no clear D gene. V lost 4 bases to trimming and J lost 8 bases, with 14 bases between them. Per the germline V gene, CDR1 is SNHLY and CDR2 is FYNNEI. This CDR3 spans 13 amino acids. The CDR3 region is CASSVRTGEGYTF. The DNA of the CDR3 is TGTGCCAGCAGTGTCAGGACGGGTGAAGGCTACACCTTC.

The table lists this clone with a few counts. This chain uses TRBV6-5 with TRBJ1-1; a possible D gene is TRBD1 (5 bases). CDR3 length equals 14 residues. Germline V lookup: CDR1 MNHEY, CDR2 SVGAGI. Trimming took off 6 bases at V and 6 bases at J, with 17 bases between the two ends. CDR3: CASSRDSAPSEAFF. As DNA, the CDR3 is TGTGCCAGCAGCCGGGACTCTGCCCCTTCTGAAGCTTTCTTT.

This chain uses TRBV7-9 with TRBJ2-7; maybe TRBD1 (6 bases). The CDR3 runs to 15 residues. V was trimmed by 4 bases and J by 2 bases, leaving 15 bases between them. Germline values: CDR1 SEHNR, CDR2 FQNEAQ (reference sequence). DNA for the CDR3: TGTGCCAGCAGCTCGCCGGGACAAGTGGCCTACGAGCAGTACTTC. This sequence encodes CASSSPGQVAYEQYF.